A single sample gave rise to the 30 T cell receptor beta chains below, sequenced in a study of immune evolution from preneoplasia to lung adenocarcinoma. Sequencing used immunoSEQ multiplex PCR; TCRdb keeps in-frame clones, though not all of them. Of 5,000 to 6,000 clones detected, roughly four fifths appear once; the ten largest clones hold 10%. Sequencing was performed on FFPE normal lung tissue adjacent to the tumor. These TCRs come from a person between 45 and 75 years old with lung adenocarcinoma.

The chain has TRBV29-1 and TRBJ2-7; no clear D gene. The CDR3 runs to 12 residues. In germline, CDR1 is SQVTM, CDR2 ANQGSEA. V gave up 2 bases and J gave up 9 bases, with 14 bases separating them. CDR3 nucleotide sequence: TGCAGCGTTGAAATCCTGGGAATCGGGCAGTACTTC. Its translation is CSVEILGIGQYF.

The V gene is TRBV5-1, the J gene TRBJ1-1; D unclear. The germline V gene encodes CDR1 SGHRS and CDR2 YFSETQ. The V and J ends lost 0 bases and 0 bases respectively, with 6 bases between them. The CDR3 consists of 14 residues. CDR3 bases: TGCGCCAGCAGCTTGGAACACTTGAACACTGAAGCTTTCTTT. This codes for CASSLEHLNTEAFF.

The rearrangement links TRBV5-6 to TRBJ2-1, with D unresolved. V lost 2 bases and J lost 6, with 9 bases in between. This CDR3 region has 13 residues. Germline V CDR1 and CDR2: SGHDT, YYEEEE. In DNA, the CDR3 is TGTGCCAGCAGCTTAATTCAGCCCAATGAGCAGTTCTTC. Translating it yields CASSLIQPNEQFF.

The V and J genes are TRBV7-3 and TRBJ2-3, with 7 nucleotides matching TRBD2. CDR1 is SGHTA and CDR2 is FQGTGA in the germline V gene. This CDR3 is built from 16 residues. With 2 bases clipped from V and 2 bases from J, the junction kept 7 bases outside the gene matches. The CDR3 DNA reads TGTGCCAGCAGCTTACCCGCGGGAGCGATCACAGATACGCAGTATTTT. Protein product: CASSLPAGAITDTQYF.

The chain employs TRBV30 and TRBJ2-7; 7 nucleotides line up with TRBD2. The CDR3 contains 13 residues. CDR1 and CDR2 (germline): GTSNPN, SVGIG (reference sequence). The V and J ends lost 1 base and 5 bases, in that order; junction bases with no gene match: 5. CDR3 in DNA: TGTGCCTGGAGTGCCACCGGGGGGAACGAGCAGTACTTC. This codes for CAWSATGGNEQYF.

The chain carries TRBV5-4 and TRBJ1-1; a possible D gene is TRBD1 (5 bases). V was cut by 2 bases and J by 4 bases, with 12 bases left in between. The germline V gene has CDR1 SGHNT and CDR2 YYREEE (reference sequence). There are 14 residues in the CDR3. The CDR3 spells CASSFRAGITEAFF. The CDR3 DNA reads as TGTGCCAGCAGCTTCCGAGCAGGGATCACTGAAGCTTTCTTT. The full variable domain, with the rest looked up from reference TRBV5-4 and TRBJ1-1, is ETGVTQSPTHLIKTRGQQVTLRCSSQSGHNTVSWYQQALGQGPQFIFQYYREEENGRGNFPPRFSGLQFPNYSSELNVNALELDDSALYLCASSFRAGITEAFFGQGTRLTVV.

In nucleotides, the CDR3 is TGTGCCAGCACCCCCCTTATGCGTGGCTACACCTTC. Protein sequence: CASTPLMRGYTF. The V gene is TRBV7-2, the J gene TRBJ1-2; D is unclear. V was clipped by 7 bases and J by 7 bases, with 13 bases between them. The CDR3 consists of 12 residues. CDR1 and CDR2 (germline): SGHTA, FQGNSA.

The V gene is TRBV6-6, the J gene TRBJ1-2; D remains unclear. V lost 8 bases and J 0 bases, leaving 7 bases between the germline ends. CDR3 length: 12 residues. Germline V gene lookup returns CDR1 MNHNY and CDR2 SVGAGI (reference sequence). This CDR3 is CASLGSNYGYTF. The CDR3 DNA sequence: TGTGCCAGCTTGGGTTCTAACTATGGCTACACCTTC.

The rearrangement uses TRBV18 and TRBJ2-2, with D hard to call. V lost 6 bases to trimming and J lost 7 bases, with 9 bases between them. This CDR3 comprises 12 residues. Per the germline V gene, CDR1 is KGHSH and CDR2 is LQKENI. The CDR3 coding sequence is TGTGCCAGCTCCCCATCCGTCGGGGAGCTGTTTTTT. It specifies CASSPSVGELFF.

This rearrangement joins TRBV10-3 to TRBJ2-5; the D gene is possibly TRBD2 (6 bases). With 0 bases removed from V and 4 bases from J, the gap between germline ends came to 12 bases. CDR1 and CDR2 (germline): ENHRY, SYGVKD. This CDR3 spans 15 amino acids. The CDR3 DNA follows: TGTGCCATCAGTGAGTCCTACGGGGGTGGAGAGACCCAGTACTTC. Its protein is CAISESYGGGETQYF.

The chain combines TRBV7-9 with TRBJ1-3; 11 bases map to TRBD1. There are 17 residues in the CDR3. Germline loops: CDR1 SEHNR, CDR2 FQNEAQ (reference sequence). The V and J ends lost 5 bases and 3 bases, in that order; junction bases with no gene match: 9. DNA for the CDR3: TGTGCCAGCAGCGCTGGGACAGGGGGATGGAATGGAAACACCATATATTTT. Translated, it gives CASSAGTGGWNGNTIYF.

The CDR3 bases are TGTGCCAGCAGCAAGAGGACAGATCAGCCCCAGCATTTT. Protein: CASSKRTDQPQHF. The J gene is TRBJ1-5, the V gene TRBV7-6; D perhaps matches TRBD1 (6 bases). Per germline, CDR1 SGHVS and CDR2 FNYEAQ. The V gene lost 5 bases and the J gene lost 5 bases, with 10 bases spanning the gap. This CDR3 has 13 amino acids.

This chain joins TRBV29-1 and TRBJ2-1, with D perhaps matching TRBD1 (5 bases). Trimming removed 4 bases at V and 4 bases at J, with 8 bases between. The length of the CDR3 is 12 residues. The germline gives CDR1 SQVTM, CDR2 ANQGSEA. This chain's CDR3 is CSVGPGYNEQFF. The CDR3, as DNA: TGCAGCGTTGGGCCAGGGTACAATGAGCAGTTCTTC.

This clone is a singleton in its sample. V and J are TRBV19 and TRBJ1-3; D gene uncertain. V lost 3 bases, J lost 2 bases, and 8 bases lay in between. Per germline, CDR1 LNHDA and CDR2 SQIVND (reference sequence). CDR3 length equals 14 residues. Written as DNA, the CDR3 is TGTGCCAGTAGTATGCGCCCCACTGGAAACACCATATATTTT. As protein: CASSMRPTGNTIYF.

V usage is TRBV5-4 and J usage is TRBJ1-2; perhaps TRBD1 as D (5 bases). Germline CDR1 and CDR2: SGHNT and YYREEE (reference sequence). Trimming left V 4 bases short and J 6 bases short, with 13 bases between. The CDR3 has 13 amino acids. The CDR3 nucleotides are TGTGCCAGCAGCCCAACGACAGCCGATGGCTACACCTTC. This translates into CASSPTTADGYTF.

The chain recombines TRBV9 with TRBJ1-1; D is ambiguous. CDR3 length: 14 residues. Trimming took 4 bases from V and 5 from J, leaving 15 bases between them. The germline V gene encodes CDR1 SGDLS and CDR2 YYNGEE. The CDR3, as DNA: TGTGCCAGCAGCACCGACATCCAAGGGACTGAAGCTTTCTTT. It translates to CASSTDIQGTEAFF.

The genes are TRBV7-9 and TRBJ2-5; 9 nucleotides align to TRBD2. CDR1 and CDR2 (germline): SEHNR, FQNEAQ (reference sequence). V lost 3 bases and J lost 6; bases outside the gene matches: 5. The CDR3 is 14 amino acids. The CDR3: CASSLSSGIKTQYF. CDR3 DNA sequence: TGTGCCAGCAGCTTGTCTAGCGGGATAAAGACCCAGTACTTC. Filled out from reference TRBV7-9 and TRBJ2-5, the complete variable domain reads DTGVSQNPRHKITKRGQNVTFRCDPISEHNRLYWYRQTLGQGPEFLTYFQNEAQLEKSRLLSDRFSAERPKGSFSTLEIQRTEQGDSAMYLCASSLSSGIKTQYFGPGTRLLVL.

This clone was detected once. The chain couples TRBV30 to TRBJ2-5, with TRBD2 as a possible D gene (6 bases). V was cut by 3 bases and J by 4 bases, with 15 bases left in between. Germline CDR1 GTSNPN, CDR2 SVGIG (reference sequence). This CDR3 is built from 14 residues. The CDR3 coding sequence is TGTGCCTGGAGGTCCCCGGGAGTCGTAGAGACCCAGTACTTC. It yields the protein CAWRSPGVVETQYF. Using reference TRBV30 and TRBJ2-5 for the parts outside the CDR3, the full variable domain is SQTIHQWPATLVQPVGSPLSLECTVEGTSNPNLYWYRQAAGRGLQLLFYSVGIGQISSEVPQNLSASRPQDRQFILSSKKLLLSDSGFYLCAWRSPGVVETQYFGPGTRLLVL.

The rearrangement links TRBV14 to TRBJ2-3; D ambiguous. This CDR3 is built from 12 residues. V was cut by 3 bases and J by 2 bases, with 3 bases left in between. CDR1 SGHDN and CDR2 FVKESK come from the germline V gene. This chain's CDR3 is CASSHITDTQYF. In DNA form, the CDR3 reads TGTGCCAGCAGCCATATCACAGATACGCAGTATTTT.

The rearrangement links TRBV10-2 to TRBJ2-1; D uncertain. Germline CDR1 is WSHSY and CDR2 is SAAADI. V was cut by 2 bases and J by 4 bases, with 12 bases left in between. The CDR3 covers 15 residues. Written as DNA, the CDR3 is TGCGCCAGCAGTGAGAGGAGCGCGGTTTACAATGAGCAGTTCTTC. It yields the protein CASSERSAVYNEQFF.

This chain uses TRBV11-3 with TRBJ2-7, with D unresolved. With 5 bases removed from V and 0 bases from J, the gap between germline ends came to 14 bases. CDR1 is SGHNT, CDR2 YENEEA, per germline. This CDR3 is 15 amino acids long. The CDR3 here is CASSLRTGSSYEQYF. The CDR3 bases are TGTGCCAGCAGCCTCCGGACGGGCAGCTCCTACGAGCAGTACTTC.

This chain uses TRBV19 with TRBJ1-1, with D tentatively TRBD1 (6 bases). V lost 6 bases, J lost 2 bases, and 16 bases lay in between. Germline-derived CDR1 and CDR2 are LNHDA and SQIVND (reference sequence). The CDR3 is 15 residues long. CDR3 sequence: CASSPQRGLNTEAFF. The CDR3, as DNA: TGTGCCAGTAGCCCCCAGCGGGGGCTTAACACTGAAGCTTTCTTT.

The J gene is TRBJ1-1, the V gene TRBV10-2, with D possibly TRBD1 on 5 matching bases. The V and J ends lost 5 bases and 7 bases respectively, with 14 bases between them. Germline V gene sequence: CDR1 WSHSY, CDR2 SAAADI. The CDR3 has 13 amino acids. The CDR3 reads CASSRQQEDEAFF. DNA of the CDR3: TGCGCCAGCAGTAGACAACAGGAGGATGAAGCTTTCTTT.

The rearrangement joins TRBV2 to TRBJ1-1; D is perhaps TRBD1 (6 bases). Trimming pared 5 bases from V and 4 bases from J, leaving 20 bases between. Germline-derived CDR1 and CDR2 are SNHLY and FYNNEI. The CDR3 contains 16 residues. The CDR3 sequence: CASSSPGHQVGTEAFF. CDR3 in DNA: TGTGCCAGCAGTTCACCGGGACACCAAGTGGGCACTGAAGCTTTCTTT.

V is TRBV7-9 and J is TRBJ2-6; D gene ambiguous. Trimming removed 1 base at V and 1 base at J, with 5 bases between. Per germline, CDR1 SEHNR and CDR2 FQNEAQ (reference sequence). The CDR3 totals 15 residues. The chain's CDR3 is CASSLVGSGANVLTF. DNA for the CDR3: TGTGCCAGCAGCTTAGTCGGGTCTGGGGCCAACGTCCTGACTTTC.

The rearrangement uses TRBV5-1 and TRBJ2-7; 8 nucleotides line up with TRBD2. Losses at the gene ends were 4 bases for V and 0 bases for J; bases not matched to a gene: 6. Germline CDR1 is SGHRS and CDR2 is YFSETQ. This CDR3 has 15 amino acids. CDR3 sequence reads: CASSPFGTSSYEQYF. Here the CDR3 DNA reads TGCGCCAGCAGCCCGTTCGGGACTAGCTCCTACGAGCAGTACTTC.

The rearrangement uses TRBV15 and TRBJ2-5; no clear D gene. The germline V and J ends were trimmed by 0 bases and 6 bases, with 8 bases remaining between them. Germline CDR1 is LNHNV and CDR2 is YYDKDF (reference sequence). The CDR3 runs 13 residues. CDR3 region: CATSRDLGKTQYF. The CDR3 DNA reads as TGTGCCACCAGCAGAGATTTAGGGAAGACCCAGTACTTC.

The gene calls are TRBV28 and TRBJ1-5; no clear D gene. V was cut by 6 bases and J by 6 bases, with 18 bases left in between. Per germline, CDR1 MDHEN and CDR2 SYDVKM. CDR3 length: 15 residues. The CDR3 DNA follows: TGTGCCAGCAGCCCCCGAGACCTAAGGGTTCAGCCCCAGCATTTT. It encodes CASSPRDLRVQPQHF.

V usage is TRBV30 and J usage is TRBJ2-3, with 8 bases fitting TRBD2. V shed 0 bases, J shed 4 bases, and the junction held 3 bases outside the gene matches. The CDR3 is 14 residues long. CDR1 GTSNPN and CDR2 SVGIG come from the germline V gene (reference sequence). In nucleotides, the CDR3 is TGTGCCTGGAGTGTGACTAGCGAGGCAGATACGCAGTATTTT. The encoded protein is CAWSVTSEADTQYF. The whole variable domain, filled in from reference TRBV30 and TRBJ2-3, reads SQTIHQWPATLVQPVGSPLSLECTVEGTSNPNLYWYRQAAGRGLQLLFYSVGIGQISSEVPQNLSASRPQDRQFILSSKKLLLSDSGFYLCAWSVTSEADTQYFGPGTRLTVL.

The chain couples TRBV7-2 to TRBJ2-3; D is perhaps TRBD2 (5 bases). Germline lookup yields CDR1 SGHTA and CDR2 FQGNSA. Trimming took off 1 base at V and 0 bases at J, with 11 bases between the two ends. This CDR3 has 16 amino acids. The CDR3 spells CASSLVLASSTDTQYF. The CDR3 bases are TGTGCCAGCAGCTTAGTCTTAGCGTCTAGCACAGATACGCAGTATTTT.